Listed here are 15 T cell receptor beta chains from one sample, sequenced in a study of blood T cell repertoires in COVID-19. The method was immunoSEQ multiplex PCR; TCRdb's version includes in-frame clones alone and lacks a portion of them. Of about 280,000 clones listed, approximately 86% are singletons. Specimen: peripheral blood. The source of these receptors is a woman aged 70 to 79 with COVID-19, enrolled during active disease.

The chain joins TRBV5-1 to TRBJ1-3; no clear D gene. V lost 4 bases, J lost 3 bases, and 8 bases lay in between. The CDR3 runs 13 residues. Germline V CDR1 and CDR2: SGHRS, YFSETQ. This CDR3 reads CASSPRVGNTIYF. In DNA, the CDR3 is TGCGCCAGCAGCCCCCGGGTTGGAAACACCATATATTTT.

The CDR3 region is CASSPPGTGNTEAFF. The CDR3 DNA is TGTGCCAGCAGCCCCCCCGGCACGGGGAACACTGAAGCTTTCTTT. V usage is TRBV5-4 and J usage is TRBJ1-1; D unresolved. CDR1 SGHNT and CDR2 YYREEE come from the germline V gene (reference sequence). This CDR3 has 15 residues. V was cut by 4 bases and J by 1 base, with 14 bases left in between.

The V gene is TRBV5-6, the J gene TRBJ1-5; D remains unclear. V shed 2 bases and J shed 3 bases, with 12 bases lying between them. From germline, CDR1 is SGHDT and CDR2 YYEEEE. The CDR3 runs 15 residues. The CDR3 reads CASSFYGSFNQPQHF. For the CDR3, the DNA is TGTGCCAGCAGCTTCTACGGGAGTTTCAATCAGCCCCAGCATTTT.

The rearrangement uses TRBV6-2 or TRBV6-3 and TRBJ2-3; TRBD2 agrees at 8 bases. Germline CDR1 is MNHEY and CDR2 is SVGEGT. V gave up 5 bases and J gave up 2 bases; unmatched junction bases: 6. This CDR3 region has 15 residues. This CDR3 reads CASSISGVFTDTQYF. DNA for the CDR3: TGTGCCAGCAGTATTAGCGGGGTGTTCACAGATACGCAGTATTTT.

The rearrangement links TRBV9 to TRBJ1-1; D is ambiguous. Trimming took 4 bases from V and 8 from J, leaving 12 bases between them. This CDR3 spans 12 amino acids. The germline V gene has CDR1 SGDLS and CDR2 YYNGEE. For the CDR3, the DNA is TGTGCCAGCAGCTTCTCCGGGATAGAAGCTTTCTTT. Translated, it gives CASSFSGIEAFF.

V usage is TRBV15 and J usage is TRBJ1-5, with a possible D match to TRBD1 (5 bases). The V end lost 5 bases, the J end lost 0 bases, and 8 bases lay between the germline ends. Germline CDR1 is LNHNV and CDR2 is YYDKDF (reference sequence). This CDR3 region has 14 residues. CDR3 in amino acids: CATSGDSSNQPQHF. DNA for the CDR3: TGTGCCACCAGCGGGGACTCTAGCAATCAGCCCCAGCATTTT.

This chain uses TRBV19 with TRBJ2-6, with D uncertain. This CDR3 is built from 15 residues. Per the germline V gene, CDR1 is LNHDA and CDR2 is SQIVND (reference sequence). The germline V and J ends were trimmed by 5 bases and 3 bases, with 11 bases remaining between them. The chain's CDR3 is CASSPTLNGANVLTF. The CDR3 nucleotides are TGTGCCAGTAGTCCGACTCTAAATGGGGCCAACGTCCTGACTTTC.

The chain is built from TRBV2 and TRBJ2-7, with a possible D match to TRBD1 (6 bases). The germline V gene encodes CDR1 SNHLY and CDR2 FYNNEI. V shed 5 bases and J shed 3 bases, with 14 bases lying between them. The CDR3 contains 14 residues. CDR3 coding DNA: TGTGCCAGCAGTCCAAGGACAGCAGGCTACGAGCAGTACTTC. It translates to CASSPRTAGYEQYF.

This clone has just a few counts. The V gene is TRBV30, the J gene TRBJ1-2; 8 bases are a match to TRBD1. The CDR3 is 14 residues long. V was pared by 3 bases and J by 4 bases, with 7 bases of the junction left unmatched. CDR1 GTSNPN and CDR2 SVGIG come from the germline V gene (reference sequence). In DNA, the CDR3 is TGTGCCTGGAGCCCGACAGGGGTGCTCTATGGCTACACCTTC. As protein: CAWSPTGVLYGYTF. The full variable domain, with the rest looked up from reference TRBV30 and TRBJ1-2, is SQTIHQWPATLVQPVGSPLSLECTVEGTSNPNLYWYRQAAGRGLQLLFYSVGIGQISSEVPQNLSASRPQDRQFILSSKKLLLSDSGFYLCAWSPTGVLYGYTFGSGTRLTVV.

A single count supports this clone. The chain is built from TRBV24-1 and TRBJ2-7, with 7 bases lining up with TRBD1. From germline, CDR1 is KGHDR and CDR2 SFDVKD. Unmatched junction bases numbered 5, after V lost 4 bases and J lost 0 bases. This CDR3 comprises 15 residues. The CDR3 sequence is CATSEGGTLSYEQYF. As DNA, the CDR3 is TGTGCCACCAGTGAAGGGGGCACCCTCTCCTACGAGCAGTACTTC.

The chain combines TRBV5-1 with TRBJ2-7; D possibly corresponds to TRBD2 (6 bases). The length of the CDR3 is 16 residues. Trimming stripped 0 bases from V and 4 bases from J, with 17 bases between. The V gene's germline CDR1 is SGHRS and CDR2 YFSETQ. This CDR3 reads CASSLGPSGTGYEQYF. CDR3 sequence (DNA): TGCGCCAGCAGCTTGGGGCCCTCCGGGACTGGGTACGAGCAGTACTTC. Full variable domain (missing parts from reference TRBV5-1 and TRBJ2-7): KAGVTQTPRYLIKTRGQQVTLSCSPISGHRSVSWYQQTPGQGLQFLFEYFSETQRNKGNFPGRFSGRQFSNSRSEMNVSTLELGDSALYLCASSLGPSGTGYEQYFGPGTRLTVT.

The genes are TRBV3-1 (or the pseudogene TRBV3-2) and TRBJ2-7, with 8 bases lining up with TRBD2. V lost 0 bases to trimming and J lost 3 bases; unmatched junction nucleotides: 7. The germline V gene encodes CDR1 LGHDT and CDR2 YNNKEL (reference sequence). The CDR3 is made up of 16 amino acids. The CDR3 loop reads CASSQEAGARFYEQYF. In DNA form, the CDR3 reads TGTGCCAGCAGCCAAGAAGCGGGGGCGAGATTCTACGAGCAGTACTTC.

The genes are TRBV27 and TRBJ2-2, with 10 bases aligning to TRBD1. There are 15 residues in the CDR3. Trimming removed 8 bases from V and 3 bases from J; junction bases left unmatched: 6. From germline, CDR1 is MNHEY and CDR2 SMNVEV (reference sequence). CDR3 amino acids: CASGDRGQYTGELFF. The CDR3 DNA sequence: TGTGCCAGCGGCGACAGGGGGCAATACACCGGGGAGCTGTTTTTT.

The chain recombines TRBV7-9 with TRBJ1-4; D remains unclear. V lost 3 bases, J lost 4 bases, and 6 bases lay in between. This CDR3 spans 13 amino acids. Germline values: CDR1 SEHNR, CDR2 FQNEAQ (reference sequence). The CDR3 nucleotides read TGTGCCAGCAGCTTGACAAGTAATGAAAAACTGTTTTTT. Protein product: CASSLTSNEKLFF.

This clone was seen a handful of times. V is TRBV5-1 and J is TRBJ2-7; D possibly corresponds to TRBD2 (7 bases). The CDR3 totals 15 residues. Germline CDR1 is SGHRS and CDR2 is YFSETQ. The germline V and J ends were trimmed by 2 bases and 1 base, with 13 bases remaining between them. The CDR3 DNA is TGCGCCAGCAGCTTTGGCGGGGGCCTTTCCTACGAGCAGTACTTC. Translating it yields CASSFGGGLSYEQYF.